Listed here are 6 T cell receptor beta chains from one sample, sequenced in a study of cytomegalovirus exposure and HLA in healthy donors. Repertoires were generated with immunoSEQ multiplex PCR, while TCRdb's copy carries only in-frame clones and drops some. The repertoire holds 60,000 to 80,000 clones, with around four fifths as singletons. The specimen sequenced was PBMCs. Receptors originate from a man aged 30-40 years in good health and CMV-seronegative.

V usage is TRBV28 and J usage is TRBJ1-5; D may be TRBD1 (5 bases). V dropped 7 bases and J dropped 2 bases, with 24 bases sitting between them. This CDR3 region has 18 residues. Germline V lookup: CDR1 MDHEN, CDR2 SYDVKM. CDR3 sequence reads: CASITAGTQAIRNQPQHF. Here the CDR3 DNA reads TGTGCCAGCATCACGGCCGGGACTCAAGCTATTCGCAATCAGCCCCAGCATTTT.

The chain combines TRBV6-1 with TRBJ2-3; TRBD2 agrees at 16 bases. CDR3 length equals 22 residues. Germline CDR1 reads MNHNS; CDR2 reads SASEGT. The V segment lost 2 bases and the J segment 4 bases; nucleotides outside the gene matches: 18. The CDR3 region is CASSEFSRAGLAGGKTSDTQYF. The CDR3, as DNA: TGTGCCAGCAGTGAATTTAGCCGGGCGGGACTAGCGGGGGGGAAGACCTCAGATACGCAGTATTTT.

V usage is TRBV6-5 and J usage is TRBJ2-7; 7 nucleotides align to TRBD1. The V gene's germline CDR1 is MNHEY and CDR2 SVGAGI. The CDR3 runs 15 residues. The V and J ends lost 0 bases and 4 bases, in that order; junction bases with no gene match: 6. CDR3 DNA: TGTGCCAGCAGTTACTCGGTAGGGGGCGGGTACGAGCAGTACTTC. This sequence encodes CASSYSVGGGYEQYF.

The sample holds a few counts of this clone. V usage is TRBV6-5 and J usage is TRBJ1-1; 8 nucleotides agree with TRBD1. Germline assignment: CDR1 MNHEY and CDR2 SVGAGI. CDR3 length equals 15 residues. J lost 2 bases, V lost 5 bases, and 7 bases had no gene match. CDR3 amino acids: CASSPQGVPNTEAFF. Written as DNA, the CDR3 is TGTGCCAGCAGTCCACAGGGGGTCCCAAACACTGAAGCTTTCTTT.

The chain has TRBV6-6 and TRBJ1-1; no definite D call. Germline V gene sequence: CDR1 MNHNY, CDR2 SVGAGI (reference sequence). The germline V and J ends were trimmed by 4 bases and 1 base, with 16 bases remaining between them. CDR3 size: 16 residues. The chain's CDR3 is CASSFRQATENTEAFF. In nucleotides, the CDR3 is TGTGCCAGCAGTTTCCGTCAGGCAACCGAGAACACTGAAGCTTTCTTT.

The CDR3 is CASSSPARGVVGANVLTF. CDR3 in DNA: TGTGCCAGCAGCTCCCCGGCCAGGGGAGTTGTAGGGGCCAACGTCCTGACTTTC. The rearrangement links TRBV9 to TRBJ2-6; D is possibly TRBD1 (6 bases). Trimming took off 4 bases at V and 4 bases at J, with 21 bases between the two ends. CDR1 and CDR2 from the germline V gene are SGDLS and YYNGEE. The CDR3 runs to 18 residues. The variable domain in full, completed from reference TRBV9 and TRBJ2-6, reads DSGVTQTPKHLITATGQRVTLRCSPRSGDLSVYWYQQSLDQGLQFLIQYYNGEERAKGNILERFSAQQFPDLHSELNLSSLELGDSALYFCASSSPARGVVGANVLTFGAGSRLTVL.